A single sample gave rise to the 24 T cell receptor beta chains below, sequenced in a study of Ad26.COV2.S vaccination and SARS-CoV-2 variants. The treatment was: some 19 received Ad26.COV2.S at low or high dose, single or two shots; about 5 received placebo; per-sample allocation not given. Repertoires come from day 63 after the first vaccine or placebo injection. Libraries were prepared by immunoSEQ multiplex PCR; TCRdb keeps only in-frame clonotypes and omits some of them. The table shows about 440,000 clones, with about 92% occurring only once. The sequenced sample was peripheral blood, obtained in a trial of Ad26.COV2.S vaccine versus placebo. All receptors come from a person aged 18-65 years who received the Ad26.COV2.S COVID-19 vaccine or a placebo.

The genes are TRBV28 and TRBJ2-1; 13 bases align to TRBD2. The germline gives CDR1 MDHEN, CDR2 SYDVKM. J lost 8 bases, V lost 6 bases, and 7 bases had no gene match. This CDR3 is built from 15 residues. CDR3 region: CASSRTSGRGDEQFF. The DNA for the CDR3 is TGTGCCAGCAGCCGTACTAGCGGGAGGGGCGATGAGCAGTTCTTC.

This clone was found once. V gene TRBV19 combines with J gene TRBJ2-3; 10 positions match TRBD1. This CDR3 has 14 residues. V shed 10 bases, J shed 6 bases, and the junction held 10 bases outside the gene matches. Germline CDR1 and CDR2: LNHDA and SQIVND (reference sequence). CDR3 in DNA: TGTGCCACCCTGCGGACAGGGGGATCGGATACGCAGTATTTT. Encoded protein: CATLRTGGSDTQYF.

The J gene is TRBJ2-2, the V gene TRBV9; no reliable D call. The CDR3 consists of 12 residues. V shed 7 bases and J shed 1 base, with 5 bases lying between them. CDR1 and CDR2 (germline): SGDLS, YYNGEE. CDR3 in DNA: TGTGCCAGCCACGGGAACACCGGGGAGCTGTTTTTT. Translation gives CASHGNTGELFF. The complete variable domain, with remaining parts taken from reference TRBV9 and TRBJ2-2, reads DSGVTQTPKHLITATGQRVTLRCSPRSGDLSVYWYQQSLDQGLQFLIQYYNGEERAKGNILERFSAQQFPDLHSELNLSSLELGDSALYFCASHGNTGELFFGEGSRLTVL.

The chain recombines TRBV10-3 with TRBJ1-1; 9 bases match TRBD1. V was pared by 6 bases and J by 1 base, with 3 bases of the junction left unmatched. The CDR3 has 14 residues. The germline CDR1 and CDR2 sequences are ENHRY and SYGVKD. CDR3 nucleotide sequence: TGTGCCATCAGAACGGACAGGGGGAACACTGAAGCTTTCTTT. Encoded protein: CAIRTDRGNTEAFF.

The chain is built from TRBV27 and TRBJ2-3; TRBD2 matches at 8 bases. CDR1 and CDR2 from the germline V gene are MNHEY and SMNVEV (reference sequence). CDR3 length: 17 residues. The ends lost 5 bases at V and 3 bases at J; junction bases unmatched: 13. Here the CDR3 DNA reads TGTGCCAGCAGTCCCCTGGTTACGGGAGGGCCTACAGATACGCAGTATTTT. Encoded protein: CASSPLVTGGPTDTQYF.

The V and J genes are TRBV18 and TRBJ1-2; D gene uncertain. Between the trimmed V and J ends, which lost 2 bases and 4 bases, there was a span of 14 bases. Germline lookup yields CDR1 KGHSH and CDR2 LQKENI. The CDR3 sequence is 15 residues long. The CDR3 reads CASSPIPTNPYGYTF. CDR3 coding DNA: TGTGCCAGCTCACCAATACCAACCAACCCCTATGGCTACACCTTC.

In its sample, this clone was seen once. The rearrangement joins TRBV7-9 to TRBJ2-2, with D unclear. Trimming stripped 1 base from V and 6 bases from J, with 9 bases between. Looked up from germline, CDR1 is SEHNR and CDR2 is FQNEAQ (reference sequence). This CDR3 is built from 14 residues. The CDR3 nucleotides are TGTGCCAGCAGCTTAGGCAGAGGCGCCGGGGAGCTGTTTTTT. Amino acid sequence: CASSLGRGAGELFF.

This chain joins TRBV28 and TRBJ2-7; 8 bases map to TRBD1. CDR3 size: 18 residues. V lost 4 bases to trimming and J lost 4 bases; unmatched junction nucleotides: 18. Germline lookup yields CDR1 MDHEN and CDR2 SYDVKM. Here the CDR3 DNA reads TGTGCCAGCAGTTATTCCAGGGGGCTTGGATCCTTGGAATACGAGCAGTACTTC. Its protein product is CASSYSRGLGSLEYEQYF.

This clone was seen once. CDR3 nucleotides: TGTGCCAGTTCCCGCGGGGCAGATACGCAGTATTTT. It is translated as CASSRGADTQYF. V is TRBV7-3 and J is TRBJ2-3; the D gene is possibly TRBD2 (6 bases). Looked up from germline, CDR1 is SGHTA and CDR2 is FQGTGA. This CDR3 has 12 residues. V was clipped by 9 bases and J by 4 bases, with 11 bases between them.

This chain uses TRBV5-1 with TRBJ2-7; possibly TRBD1 for D (6 bases). The CDR3 covers 14 residues. CDR1 SGHRS and CDR2 YFSETQ come from the germline V gene. Trimming shortened V by 4 bases and J by 6 bases, and 17 bases separated the two germline ends. In nucleotides, the CDR3 is TGCGCCAGCAGCAAGGACAGCCCCGCAATCGAGCAGTACTTC. It codes for CASSKDSPAIEQYF.

The rearrangement links TRBV7-3 to TRBJ2-6; tentative D call: TRBD1 (5 bases). Germline loops: CDR1 SGHTA, CDR2 FQGTGA. Trimming shortened V by 3 bases and J by 1 base, and 10 bases separated the two germline ends. The CDR3 covers 16 residues. CDR3 region: CASSLGRSSGANVLTF. In DNA, the CDR3 is TGTGCCAGCAGCTTGGGGCGGTCTTCTGGGGCCAACGTCCTGACTTTC.

Of note for this clone: Other nucleotide sequences from this sample produce the same CDR3. This chain uses TRBV7-9 with TRBJ2-5; D remains unclear. The CDR3 covers 14 residues. CDR1 and CDR2 (germline): SEHNR, FQNEAQ (reference sequence). V dropped 3 bases and J dropped 2 bases, with 10 bases sitting between them. In nucleotides, the CDR3 is TGTGCCAGCAGCTTCCGACACCCTCAAGAGACCCAGTACTTC. Translating gives CASSFRHPQETQYF. The whole variable domain, remainder taken from reference TRBV7-9 and TRBJ2-5, is DTGVSQNPRHKITKRGQNVTFRCDPISEHNRLYWYRQTLGQGPEFLTYFQNEAQLEKSRLLSDRFSAERPKGSFSTLEIQRTEQGDSAMYLCASSFRHPQETQYFGPGTRLLVL.

The gene calls are TRBV5-4 and TRBJ2-5, with D perhaps TRBD1 (6 bases). The germline V gene encodes CDR1 SGHNT and CDR2 YYREEE (reference sequence). V lost 4 bases to trimming and J lost 0 bases, with 13 bases between them. This CDR3 region has 15 residues. CDR3 loop: CASSGKTGYQETQYF. CDR3 bases: TGTGCCAGCAGCGGTAAGACAGGCTACCAAGAGACCCAGTACTTC.

The chain is built from TRBV11-2 and TRBJ2-7, with D tentatively TRBD1 (8 bases). The CDR3 contains 13 residues. Germline V gene data show CDR1 as SGHAT and CDR2 as FQNNGV. Trimming removed 4 bases from V and 6 bases from J, with 13 bases in between. CDR3 DNA sequence: TGTGCCAGCAGCTCCCACAGGGGGGGCGAGCAGTACTTC. Encoded protein: CASSSHRGGEQYF.

The chain employs TRBV7-2 and TRBJ1-5; no clear D gene. Germline V CDR1 and CDR2: SGHTA, FQGNSA. CDR3 length equals 14 residues. Trimming shortened V by 3 bases and J by 0 bases, and 6 bases separated the two germline ends. CDR3 amino acids: CASSFPYSNQPQHF. CDR3 sequence (DNA): TGTGCCAGCAGCTTCCCTTATAGCAATCAGCCCCAGCATTTT.

The CDR3 DNA follows: TGTGCCAGCAGTTTAGGAGGACCGATCTACGAGCAGTACTTC. Translated: CASSLGGPIYEQYF. This chain connects TRBV27 to TRBJ2-7, with D perhaps matching TRBD2 (5 bases). Germline V gene data show CDR1 as MNHEY and CDR2 as SMNVEV (reference sequence). CDR3 size: 14 residues. V dropped 2 bases and J dropped 3 bases, with 11 bases sitting between them.

The chain is built from TRBV4-2 and TRBJ2-2, with D possibly being TRBD1 (5 bases). CDR3 length equals 15 residues. The V and J ends lost 3 bases and 2 bases respectively, with 10 bases between them. Germline values: CDR1 LGHNA, CDR2 YNFKEQ. CDR3 amino acids: CASSHPDRNTGELFF. CDR3 nucleotide sequence: TGTGCCAGCAGCCATCCCGACAGAAACACCGGGGAGCTGTTTTTT.

This rearrangement joins TRBV9 to TRBJ2-2, with D uncertain. Germline V lookup: CDR1 SGDLS, CDR2 YYNGEE. V lost 0 bases and J lost 7, with 7 bases in between. The CDR3 loop spans 13 amino acids. The CDR3 sequence is CASSVVEGGELFF. The CDR3 bases are TGTGCCAGCAGCGTAGTAGAAGGCGGGGAGCTGTTTTTT.

The chain joins TRBV6-1 to TRBJ2-5, with 9 bases lining up with TRBD2. This CDR3 comprises 15 residues. With 2 bases clipped from V and 4 bases from J, the junction kept 5 bases outside the gene matches. The germline CDR1 and CDR2 sequences are MNHNS and SASEGT. CDR3 sequence: CASSEMAGGRETQYF. As DNA, the CDR3 is TGTGCCAGCAGTGAAATGGCGGGAGGGCGAGAGACCCAGTACTTC.

The chain joins TRBV7-9 to TRBJ1-4; TRBD1 might be the D (5 bases). Trimming removed 3 bases at V and 8 bases at J, with 19 bases between. CDR1 and CDR2 from the germline V gene are SEHNR and FQNEAQ (reference sequence). CDR3 size: 16 residues. The CDR3 region is CASSLEGSFVSEKLFF. In DNA, the CDR3 is TGTGCCAGCAGCTTGGAGGGGTCGTTTGTGTCCGAAAAACTGTTTTTT.

This chain uses TRBV28 with TRBJ2-5; 7 nucleotides agree with TRBD2. Losses at the gene ends were 5 bases for V and 1 base for J; bases not matched to a gene: 7. The CDR3 runs 15 residues. The germline CDR1 and CDR2 sequences are MDHEN and SYDVKM. The DNA for the CDR3 is TGTGCCAGCAGTCCCGGACTAGAGACCCAAGAGACCCAGTACTTC. Its protein product is CASSPGLETQETQYF.

The V and J genes are TRBV9 and TRBJ2-7; 10 nucleotides line up with TRBD2. V was clipped by 2 bases and J by 3 bases; unmatched bases: 5. Germline-derived CDR1 and CDR2 are SGDLS and YYNGEE. The CDR3 consists of 15 residues. CDR3 in DNA: TGTGCCAGCAGCGTTTCCACTAGCGGGATCTACGAGCAGTACTTC. The encoded protein is CASSVSTSGIYEQYF.

This clone was detected once. This chain joins TRBV29-1 and TRBJ1-1, with 9 bases lining up with TRBD1. V trimming: 8 bases; J trimming: 11 bases; junction bases outside the gene matches: 15. CDR3 size: 13 residues. In germline, CDR1 is SQVTM, CDR2 ANQGSEA. Here the CDR3 DNA reads TGCAGCACGTGGGGACAGGGAACGGGTAATGCTTTCTTT. It translates to CSTWGQGTGNAFF.

The chain combines TRBV18 with TRBJ2-2; 8 nucleotides match TRBD2. The CDR3 runs 17 residues. CDR1 and CDR2 (germline): KGHSH, LQKENI. V gave up 0 bases and J gave up 4 bases; unmatched junction bases: 7. Here the CDR3 reads CASSPPSGSRVTGELFF. The CDR3 region has the DNA TGTGCCAGCTCACCACCAAGCGGGAGTCGGGTCACCGGGGAGCTGTTTTTT.